This TCR beta chain is from a study of control samples from healthy donors and cancer patients. Libraries were prepared by immunoSEQ multiplex PCR; TCRdb keeps only in-frame clonotypes and omits some of them. The table lists 230,000 or so clones, around 94% of them singletons, with approximately 1.5% in the top ten. CDR1 and CDR2 from the germline V gene are SNHLY and FYNNEI. Trimming pared 2 bases from V and 8 bases from J, leaving 12 bases between. The CDR3 extends over 13 amino acids. The clonotype originates from a man aged 50-60 years in good health. Sequences were obtained from blood. The chain combines TRBV2 with TRBJ1-1; D is undetermined. This chain's CDR3 is CASSEIAGSEAFF. DNA for the CDR3: TGTGCCAGCAGTGAAATTGCGGGGAGCGAAGCTTTCTTT.